The entry below describes one T cell receptor beta chain. Its antigen is not yet known. Per-base quality was not reported, and no clone a single base away is much larger than it. The record originates from a study of blood T cells in healthy people across ages (dated by TCRdb to about 2015). Regarding the complete study: In model experiments, template switching captured about one uniquely barcoded TCR beta cDNA molecule for every two T cells. The donors were divided into four age groups: young (average roughly 15 years), middle-aged (approximately 39), aged (approximately 62) and long-lived (around 87). Age-related changes in TCR beta repertoire diversity were measured in the study by deep sequencing normalized with unique cDNA molecular identifiers. For two donors (one aged 18 to 30 and one aged 80 or older), the study analyzed two additional independent replicas of 1 million unique cDNA reads from the same blood draw. To avoid experimental bias, donors of different ages were randomly spread across the sequencing lanes.

Beyond this particular receptor, the publication reports: Since profiling was done on bulk unsorted PBMCs, naive and antigen-experienced compartments could not be conclusively compared. Observed TCR beta diversity per million T cells fell roughly linearly with age, and a significant reduction was already apparent by age roughly 40. The percentage of naive T cells measured by flow cytometry correlated strongly with observed TCR beta diversity. Estimates of total diversity based on one million sequenced T cells were considered lower bounds and underestimates. Because the CMV infection status of the donors was unknown, age-related changes in expanded clonotypes may potentially have been confounded. The long-lived group showed more naive CD4+ T cells, fewer expanded clones and increased TCR diversity than the aged group, suggesting age selection.

Libraries were prepared through 5' RACE. A second PCR of roughly 7 to 12 cycles was performed with a sample-barcoded 5' primer and a J-beta primer mix. A unique molecular identifier was introduced onto each TCR beta cDNA molecule by a template-switch 5' adaptor carrying 12 random nucleotides. Each sample yielded at least 2.5 million CDR3-containing paired-end reads. First-strand cDNA synthesis was performed from all RNA using the Mint cDNA synthesis kit, with priming by a TRBC-specific oligonucleotide. Following uracil-DNA glycosylase treatment, all cDNA underwent a first 18-cycle PCR with the universal primers M1SS and BC2_uni_R. For the original study's pipeline: For normalization, 1 million high-quality reads were randomly selected from each sample, with every read carrying a distinct molecular identifier. Reads with shared molecular identifiers were discarded instead of being binned into consensus sequences. CDR3 identification, clonotype clustering and error correction used MiTCR with a Q25 quality threshold and the strictest error-elimination algorithm. Lower-bound total TCR beta diversity was estimated with a nonparametric unseen species model using Euler transformation. TCRdb reanalyzed the raw reads on its own, using fastp at Q25 for trimming and MiXCR for clone calling, and kept in-frame beta chains. Records with the same CDR3 protein are collapsed into one entry carrying the most frequent genes and DNA. The V and J calls were not made by the authors but by TCRdb's processing. In this sample the table shows around 1,900,000 distinct CDR3 sequences, 39% of which occur a single time. 23% of the sample comes from the top ten.

Systemically healthy Caucasian individuals from Russia, roughly 40 in total and aged about 6 to 100 years, were included as donors. Ten milliliters of peripheral blood were drawn from each donor into EDTA-treated Vacutainer tubes. Ficoll-Paque density-gradient centrifugation was used to isolate PBMCs, with at least 6.5 million per sample. Total RNA was extracted from PBMCs with Trizol reagent, with at least 5.5 micrograms obtained per sample. For every donor, an aliquot of PBMCs went through flow cytometry to measure the percentages of naive CD45RAhigh/CD27high T cells. Spanning cysteine to phenylalanine, the CDR3 consists of 15 amino acids. Just the 45-base CDR3 DNA is kept, in frame starting at base 1. Trimming accounts for 1 base at V and 8 bases at J, while the number of junction bases matched to no gene is 6.

The sequencing sample was made of blood. The receptor was derived from a human donor in good health. The chain couples TRBV12-3 or TRBV12-4 to TRBJ2-1, with TRBD2 identical over 9 junction bases. The CDR3 sequence is CASSLGLAVRDEQFF. The nucleotide sequence reads as follows: TGTGCCAGCAGTTTAGGACTAGCGGTACGTGATGAGCAGTTCTTC.